One sample yielded the 22 T cell receptor beta chains listed below, sequenced in a study of T cell changes during pregnancy in multiple sclerosis. Here immunoSEQ multiplex PCR was the method, and the copy in TCRdb shows in-frame clones only, minus some. This sample yields 75,000 to 95,000 clones, of which around 92% are seen a single time; just over 2% belongs to the top ten. Here the sequenced sample was peripheral blood, taken after pregnancy. The receptor source for this set is a female donor with multiple sclerosis, enrolled in a pregnancy study.

Points on this clone: The same CDR3 also results from other DNA sequences found in this sample. The rearrangement joins TRBV7-9 to TRBJ1-1; 7 bases are a match to TRBD1. Germline V CDR1 and CDR2: SEHNR, FQNEAQ (reference sequence). This CDR3 comprises 13 residues. V lost 2 bases to trimming and J lost 5 bases; unmatched junction nucleotides: 2. CDR3 protein: CASSLQGETEAFF. CDR3 nucleotides: TGTGCCAGCAGCTTACAGGGGGAAACTGAAGCTTTCTTT.

The genes are TRBV9 and TRBJ1-2; D possibly corresponds to TRBD1 (6 bases). Trimming removed 3 bases at V and 3 bases at J, with 9 bases between. Looked up from germline, CDR1 is SGDLS and CDR2 is YYNGEE. The CDR3 totals 13 residues. CDR3: CASSGSGDYGYTF. DNA of the CDR3: TGTGCCAGCAGCGGTTCAGGGGACTATGGCTACACCTTC.

J is TRBJ2-3 and V is TRBV11-2, with D maybe TRBD2 (7 bases). This CDR3 is 16 amino acids long. Germline V gives CDR1 SGHAT, CDR2 FQNNGV. Trimming took off 5 bases at V and 4 bases at J, with 19 bases between the two ends. The CDR3 DNA sequence: TGTGCCAGCAGCACCTTAGGGGGGGGGCCCTCAGATACGCAGTATTTT. This translates into CASSTLGGGPSDTQYF.

The rearrangement links TRBV7-2 to TRBJ2-7; unclear D gene. Germline CDR1 is SGHTA and CDR2 is FQGNSA. Trimming pared 3 bases from V and 0 bases from J, leaving 6 bases between. CDR3 length: 13 residues. The CDR3 bases are TGTGCCAGCAGCTTCGGAGACTCCTACGAGCAGTACTTC. Its translation is CASSFGDSYEQYF.

J is TRBJ1-3 and V is TRBV13, with a tentative D call TRBD1 (6 bases). The CDR3 covers 14 residues. V dropped 6 bases and J dropped 0 bases, with 9 bases sitting between them. Germline V gene data show CDR1 as PRHDT and CDR2 as FYEKMQ (reference sequence). The CDR3 DNA reads TGTGCCAGCAGAAGCAGGGGCTCTGGAAACACCATATATTTT. This encodes CASRSRGSGNTIYF.

The gene calls are TRBV6-5 and TRBJ1-2; no clear D gene. Germline V gene lookup returns CDR1 MNHEY and CDR2 SVGAGI. Deletions cut 0 bases from V and 4 bases from J, with 15 bases between. The CDR3 runs to 16 residues. The CDR3 reads CASSYSIGEGSYGYTF. DNA of the CDR3: TGTGCCAGCAGTTACTCCATCGGTGAGGGATCCTATGGCTACACCTTC.

This clone showed up just a few times. The chain uses TRBV5-1 and TRBJ2-7; 8 bases line up with TRBD1. Trimming at V came to 5 bases and at J to 2 bases, leaving 9 bases not matched to a gene. The CDR3 contains 15 residues. Germline V CDR1 and CDR2: SGHRS, YFSETQ. The CDR3 sequence is CASRISETGAYEQYF. DNA of the CDR3: TGCGCCAGCAGAATCAGCGAGACAGGGGCCTACGAGCAGTACTTC.

The chain recombines TRBV14 with TRBJ2-7; 12 bases align to TRBD2. Germline V gene data show CDR1 as SGHDN and CDR2 as FVKESK. V gave up 0 bases and J gave up 1 base; unmatched junction bases: 4. This CDR3 has 17 amino acids. CDR3 sequence: CASSQDRGLAGSYEQYF. The CDR3 nucleotides are TGTGCCAGCAGCCAAGACAGAGGACTAGCGGGGTCCTACGAGCAGTACTTC. Together with reference TRBV14 and TRBJ2-7, the CDR3 gives the full variable domain: EAGVTQFPSHSVIEKGQTVTLRCDPISGHDNLYWYRRVMGKEIKFLLHFVKESKQDESGMPNNRFLAERTGGTYSTLKVQPAELEDSGVYFCASSQDRGLAGSYEQYFGPGTRLTVT.

This sequence joins TRBV6-6 and TRBJ2-2; D is perhaps TRBD1 (6 bases). This CDR3 has 13 residues. V shed 2 bases and J shed 5 bases, with 6 bases lying between them. Germline CDR1 reads MNHNY; CDR2 reads SVGAGI (reference sequence). The CDR3 coding sequence is TGTGCCAGCAGTTACAGGGGGACCGGGGAGCTGTTTTTT. This codes for CASSYRGTGELFF.

The chain employs TRBV30 and TRBJ2-7; D not certain. The CDR3 is made up of 11 amino acids. The ends were cut back, 2 bases at V and 3 bases at J, with 5 bases in the middle. The germline CDR1 and CDR2 sequences are GTSNPN and SVGIG (reference sequence). Written as DNA, the CDR3 is TGTGCCTGGAGTTCGGGCTACGAGCAGTACTTC. Translated: CAWSSGYEQYF. Full variable domain (remainder filled in from reference TRBV30 and TRBJ2-7): SQTIHQWPATLVQPVGSPLSLECTVEGTSNPNLYWYRQAAGRGLQLLFYSVGIGQISSEVPQNLSASRPQDRQFILSSKKLLLSDSGFYLCAWSSGYEQYFGPGTRLTVT.

The gene calls are TRBV9 and TRBJ2-7, with D unclear. From germline, CDR1 is SGDLS and CDR2 YYNGEE. The CDR3 has 14 amino acids. V shed 0 bases and J shed 1 base, with 8 bases lying between them. The CDR3 nucleotides read TGTGCCAGCAGCGTAGGGGCAGGATCCTACGAGCAGTACTTC. It is translated as CASSVGAGSYEQYF.

The V call is TRBV5-1, the J call TRBJ1-2; TRBD1 agrees at 7 bases. Germline trimming cut 4 bases from V and 7 bases from J; bases unmatched to any gene: 10. The CDR3 consists of 14 residues. Germline loops: CDR1 SGHRS, CDR2 YFSETQ. The DNA for the CDR3 is TGCGCCAGCAGCGATCCCGGGACAGAGGCTGGCTACACCTTC. Protein sequence: CASSDPGTEAGYTF.

Regarding this clone: This specimen includes other DNA sequences encoding the same CDR3. The chain employs TRBV18 and TRBJ2-1; 10 bases are a match to TRBD1. Trimming removed 0 bases from V and 7 bases from J; junction bases left unmatched: 0. This CDR3 region has 14 residues. The germline V gene encodes CDR1 KGHSH and CDR2 LQKENI. DNA for the CDR3: TGTGCCAGCTCACCACCGGGACAGGGGAATGAGCAGTTCTTC. Its translation is CASSPPGQGNEQFF.

Here the CDR3 reads CASSPGGLLDLTDTQYF. CDR3 DNA: TGCGCCAGCAGCCCGGGGGGGCTACTAGATCTCACAGATACGCAGTATTTT. The V and J genes are TRBV5-1 and TRBJ2-3; the match to TRBD2 covers 8 bases. The CDR3 runs to 17 residues. The junction had 12 bases not matched to a gene; V was cut back by 4 bases and J by 2 bases. Germline values: CDR1 SGHRS, CDR2 YFSETQ.

V usage is TRBV9 and J usage is TRBJ1-1; possibly TRBD1 for D (5 bases). The ends were cut back, 0 bases at V and 3 bases at J, with 15 bases in the middle. This CDR3 spans 16 amino acids. Germline values: CDR1 SGDLS, CDR2 YYNGEE. CDR3 sequence: CASSVDAQGGYTEAFF. In nucleotides, the CDR3 is TGTGCCAGCAGCGTAGACGCCCAGGGTGGTTACACTGAAGCTTTCTTT.

V usage is TRBV1 and J usage is TRBJ1-1. TRBV1 is designated a pseudogene. CDR3 length: 14 amino acids. The CDR3 region is CTSSQDRENTEAFF. The CDR3 DNA is TGCACCAGCAGCCAAGACCGGGAGAACACTGAAGCTTTCTTT.

The chain joins TRBV30 to TRBJ2-7; TRBD1 agrees at 7 bases. Germline V gene lookup returns CDR1 GTSNPN and CDR2 SVGIG (reference sequence). CDR3 length equals 15 residues. With 2 bases clipped from V and 5 bases from J, the junction kept 12 bases outside the gene matches. CDR3 in amino acids: CAWSRGQVAGNEQYF. The CDR3 DNA sequence: TGTGCCTGGAGTAGGGGGCAGGTCGCTGGAAACGAGCAGTACTTC.

This chain links TRBV7-9 with TRBJ1-1, with TRBD1 as a possible D gene (5 bases). The CDR3 spans 15 residues. The germline CDR1 and CDR2 sequences are SEHNR and FQNEAQ (reference sequence). Trimming removed 1 base at V and 4 bases at J, with 13 bases between. Written as DNA, the CDR3 is TGTGCCAGCAGCTTAGAACAACAGGACCTCACTGAAGCTTTCTTT. Translating it yields CASSLEQQDLTEAFF.

This chain uses TRBV5-1 with TRBJ1-2, with 7 bases that match TRBD1. Germline CDR1 reads SGHRS; CDR2 reads YFSETQ. CDR3 size: 16 residues. V was clipped by 0 bases and J by 6 bases; unmatched bases: 11. The CDR3 loop reads CASSLASRQGKDGYTF. DNA for the CDR3: TGCGCCAGCAGCTTGGCCTCTCGACAGGGAAAGGATGGCTACACCTTC.

This chain joins TRBV30 and TRBJ2-3; no clear D. CDR1 GTSNPN and CDR2 SVGIG come from the germline V gene (reference sequence). Trimming pared 7 bases from V and 0 bases from J, leaving 5 bases between. The CDR3 has 11 residues. The CDR3 loop is CASSSTDTQYF. CDR3 DNA: TGTGCCTCGTCGAGCACAGATACGCAGTATTTT.

This chain joins TRBV23-1 and TRBJ2-2; TRBD1 agrees at 10 bases. TRBV23-1 qualifies as an ORF whose function is uncertain. CDR3 length: 17 amino acids. The J segment lost 4 bases and the V segment lost 1 base, leaving 6 bases of the junction unmatched. The CDR3 protein is CASSQFSGQGSTGELFF. CDR3 DNA: TGCGCCAGCAGTCAATTTTCGGGACAGGGGTCCACCGGGGAGCTGTTTTTT.

The rearrangement uses TRBV7-2 and TRBJ1-3, with D possibly matching TRBD1 (6 bases). The CDR3 spans 15 residues. CDR1 SGHTA and CDR2 FQGNSA come from the germline V gene. Trimming left V 4 bases short and J 0 bases short, with 10 bases between. CDR3 nucleotides: TGTGCCAGCAGCTCATGGACAGCCTCTGGAAACACCATATATTTT. Translating gives CASSSWTASGNTIYF.